This is a list of T cell receptor beta chains from one sample in a study of blood T cell repertoires in COVID-19. Method: immunoSEQ multiplex PCR; TCRdb's copy keeps in-frame clones and lacks some. The table shows about 200,000 clones, with roughly 88% occurring only once. The sample comprised peripheral blood. The receptors come from a middle-aged man with acute or convalescent COVID-19. The CDR3 runs from the conserved cysteine through the conserved F or W. A D gene is named only where the DNA matches it firmly. Clone size, where shown, is once, few, many, or a class for clones that have expanded.

j_call v_call d_call clone_size cdr3_nt cdr3_aa
TRBJ2-7 TRBV27 TRBD2 . TGTGCCAGCAGTGGGAGCGGGAGAATTCCGGGCGAGCAGTACTTC CASSGSGRIPGEQYF
TRBJ2-1 TRBV12-5 TRBD2 . TGTGCTAGTGGTTTGGTAAGGCTAGCGGGATATCTTGAGCAGTTCTTC CASGLVRLAGYLEQFF
TRBJ1-1 TRBV12-3/TRBV12-4 . . TGTGCCAGCAGTTTGGCCACTGAAGCTTTCTTT CASSLATEAFF
TRBJ2-6 TRBV19 . . TGTGCCAGCAATACAGGTTTCTCTGGGGCCAACGTCCTGACTTTC CASNTGFSGANVLTF
TRBJ2-2 TRBV7-3 TRBD2 . TGTGCCAGCAGCTTAGGGAGCGGGATCGCCGGGGAGCTGTTTTTT CASSLGSGIAGELFF
TRBJ2-1 TRBV10-3 TRBD2 . TGTGCCATCAGTGATAGCGGGAGAAGGAATGAGCAGTTCTTC CAISDSGRRNEQFF
TRBJ2-3 TRBV5-4 TRBD1 few TGTGCCAGCAGCCAGATATGGACAGGGGGAGGAGATACGCAGTATTTT CASSQIWTGGGDTQYF
TRBJ2-7 TRBV10-1 TRBD2 . TGCGCCAGCTCTAGCGGACCCTACGAGCAGTACTTC CASSSGPYEQYF
TRBJ1-2 TRBV19 . once TGTGCCAGTAGTATTTCCAGGGAAGATGGCTACACCTTC CASSISREDGYTF
TRBJ2-1 TRBV4-2 TRBD2 once TGTGCCAGCAGCCAAGATGGTCCGGGGGGGAGCAATGAGCAGTTCTTC CASSQDGPGGSNEQFF
TRBJ2-1 TRBV5-1 . . TGCGCCAGCAGCTGGAGGAGTCCCGGGAAGAATGAGCAGTTCTTC CASSWRSPGKNEQFF
TRBJ1-1 TRBV6-4 . few TGTGCCAGCAGTGACTCGTACAGCCAAGCTTTCTTT CASSDSYSQAFF
TRBJ2-5 TRBV6-5 . few TGTGCCAGCGTACAGGGATTAAACCCCCGAGAGACCCAGTACTTC CASVQGLNPRETQYF
TRBJ2-1 TRBV6-4 . . TGTGCCAGCAGTGACAGAGCCAGGGACAATGAGCAGTTCTTC CASSDRARDNEQFF
TRBJ1-1 TRBV11-3 . . TGTGCCAGCAGCTTAGGTAGCAGGGGCGACACTGAAGCTTTCTTT CASSLGSRGDTEAFF
TRBJ1-1 TRBV5-6 . . TGTGCCAGCAGCTTGTACGGGTCCTCAGCCACTGAAGCTTTCTTT CASSLYGSSATEAFF
TRBJ2-7 TRBV18 . . TGTGCCAGCTCACCATCGGCGGTGCGGTCCTACGAGCAGTACTTC CASSPSAVRSYEQYF
TRBJ1-2 TRBV5-6 . . TGTGCCAGCAGCTTGGTGTCAGGCCTGCTTAACTATGGCTACACCTTC CASSLVSGLLNYGYTF
TRBJ2-1 TRBV6-4 TRBD2 . TGTGCCAGCAGTGTTGCGGGAGAGTCCTACAATGAGCAGTTCTTC CASSVAGESYNEQFF
TRBJ2-5 TRBV3-1/TRBV3-2 TRBD1 . TGTGCCAGCAGAACGACAGGGGGAGGTAAAGAGACCCAGTACTTC CASRTTGGGKETQYF
TRBJ1-5 TRBV15 . . TGTGCCACCAGCAGAGAATGGCCAGGTCATACCAATCAGCCCCAGCATTTT CATSREWPGHTNQPQHF
TRBJ2-3 TRBV5-4 TRBD2 . TGTGCCAGCAGCCCCGCCGGGACTAGAAACACAGATACGCAGTATTTT CASSPAGTRNTDTQYF
TRBJ1-3 TRBV6-6 TRBD1 . TGTGCCAGCACCTTCGGACAGGGATTCTCTGGAAACACCATATATTTT CASTFGQGFSGNTIYF
TRBJ1-2 TRBV5-4 TRBD1 . TGTGCCAGCAGCTCCCGGGACAGGGACAACTATGGCTACACCTTC CASSSRDRDNYGYTF
TRBJ1-5 TRBV7-9 . once TGTGCCAGCAGCTTAGGGGGCAGCAATAGCAATCAGCCCCAGCATTTT CASSLGGSNSNQPQHF
TRBJ1-2 TRBV25-1 TRBD1 . TGTGCCAGCAGTGAGGACAGGGCCGAAATCTTTGGCTACACCTTC CASSEDRAEIFGYTF
TRBJ2-3 TRBV6-5 TRBD1 . TGTGCCAGCCGGGGACAGGGTAGCACAGATACGCAGTATTTT CASRGQGSTDTQYF
TRBJ1-1 TRBV29-1 TRBD1 . TGCAGCGTGGTGACAGGGGCCGCGGGGGAAGCTTTCTTT CSVVTGAAGEAFF
TRBJ1-1 TRBV5-1 . . TGCGCCAGCAGCGTCGGGGGGGCTGAAGCTTTCTTT CASSVGGAEAFF
TRBJ2-2 TRBV7-8 . . TGTGCCAGCAGCTTCATGACAGTAGGGGCCGGGGAGCTGTTTTTT CASSFMTVGAGELFF
TRBJ2-3 TRBV19 . . TGTGCCAGTAGCAACAGGCGGGGAGATACGCAGTATTTT CASSNRRGDTQYF
TRBJ2-1 TRBV6-2/TRBV6-3 TRBD2 few TGTGCCAGCAGTTTTACTAGCGGGAGACAGTTCTTC CASSFTSGRQFF
TRBJ1-3 TRBV21-1 . . TGTGCCAGCAGCAAAGCACAGGGCTTCTCTGGAAACACCATATATTTT CASSKAQGFSGNTIYF
TRBJ2-1 TRBV7-9 TRBD2 few TGTGCCTGGCTAGCGGGGGGAAGCTCCTACAATGAGCAGTTCTTC CAWLAGGSSYNEQFF
TRBJ1-4 TRBV10-3 . . TGTGCCATCAGTGAGCGTTCTAATGAAAAACTGTTTTTT CAISERSNEKLFF
TRBJ2-7 TRBV23-1 . . TGCGCCAGCAGTCAATCGATACGGTGGCAGGGCGGCATCGAGCAGTACTTC CASSQSIRWQGGIEQYF
TRBJ2-3 TRBV3-1/TRBV3-2 . . TGTGCCAGCAGCCAAGAATTCTCCAGGGCCACAGATACGCAGTATTTT CASSQEFSRATDTQYF